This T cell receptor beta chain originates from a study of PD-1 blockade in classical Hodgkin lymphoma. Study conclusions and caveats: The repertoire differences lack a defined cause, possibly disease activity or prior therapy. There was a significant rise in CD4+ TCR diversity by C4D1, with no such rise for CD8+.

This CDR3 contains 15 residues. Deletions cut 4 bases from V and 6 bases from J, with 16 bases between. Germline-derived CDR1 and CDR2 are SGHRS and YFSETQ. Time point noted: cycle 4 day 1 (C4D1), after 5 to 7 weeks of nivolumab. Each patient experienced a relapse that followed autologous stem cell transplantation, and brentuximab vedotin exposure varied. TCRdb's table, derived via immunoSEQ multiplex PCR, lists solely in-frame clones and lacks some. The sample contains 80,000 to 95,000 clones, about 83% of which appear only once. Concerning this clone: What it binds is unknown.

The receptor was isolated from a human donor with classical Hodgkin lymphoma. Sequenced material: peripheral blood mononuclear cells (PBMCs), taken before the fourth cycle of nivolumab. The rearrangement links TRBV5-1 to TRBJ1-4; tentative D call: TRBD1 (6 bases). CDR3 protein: CASSPLRGADEKLFF. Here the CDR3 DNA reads TGCGCCAGCAGCCCACTGAGGGGGGCGGATGAAAAACTGTTTTTT.